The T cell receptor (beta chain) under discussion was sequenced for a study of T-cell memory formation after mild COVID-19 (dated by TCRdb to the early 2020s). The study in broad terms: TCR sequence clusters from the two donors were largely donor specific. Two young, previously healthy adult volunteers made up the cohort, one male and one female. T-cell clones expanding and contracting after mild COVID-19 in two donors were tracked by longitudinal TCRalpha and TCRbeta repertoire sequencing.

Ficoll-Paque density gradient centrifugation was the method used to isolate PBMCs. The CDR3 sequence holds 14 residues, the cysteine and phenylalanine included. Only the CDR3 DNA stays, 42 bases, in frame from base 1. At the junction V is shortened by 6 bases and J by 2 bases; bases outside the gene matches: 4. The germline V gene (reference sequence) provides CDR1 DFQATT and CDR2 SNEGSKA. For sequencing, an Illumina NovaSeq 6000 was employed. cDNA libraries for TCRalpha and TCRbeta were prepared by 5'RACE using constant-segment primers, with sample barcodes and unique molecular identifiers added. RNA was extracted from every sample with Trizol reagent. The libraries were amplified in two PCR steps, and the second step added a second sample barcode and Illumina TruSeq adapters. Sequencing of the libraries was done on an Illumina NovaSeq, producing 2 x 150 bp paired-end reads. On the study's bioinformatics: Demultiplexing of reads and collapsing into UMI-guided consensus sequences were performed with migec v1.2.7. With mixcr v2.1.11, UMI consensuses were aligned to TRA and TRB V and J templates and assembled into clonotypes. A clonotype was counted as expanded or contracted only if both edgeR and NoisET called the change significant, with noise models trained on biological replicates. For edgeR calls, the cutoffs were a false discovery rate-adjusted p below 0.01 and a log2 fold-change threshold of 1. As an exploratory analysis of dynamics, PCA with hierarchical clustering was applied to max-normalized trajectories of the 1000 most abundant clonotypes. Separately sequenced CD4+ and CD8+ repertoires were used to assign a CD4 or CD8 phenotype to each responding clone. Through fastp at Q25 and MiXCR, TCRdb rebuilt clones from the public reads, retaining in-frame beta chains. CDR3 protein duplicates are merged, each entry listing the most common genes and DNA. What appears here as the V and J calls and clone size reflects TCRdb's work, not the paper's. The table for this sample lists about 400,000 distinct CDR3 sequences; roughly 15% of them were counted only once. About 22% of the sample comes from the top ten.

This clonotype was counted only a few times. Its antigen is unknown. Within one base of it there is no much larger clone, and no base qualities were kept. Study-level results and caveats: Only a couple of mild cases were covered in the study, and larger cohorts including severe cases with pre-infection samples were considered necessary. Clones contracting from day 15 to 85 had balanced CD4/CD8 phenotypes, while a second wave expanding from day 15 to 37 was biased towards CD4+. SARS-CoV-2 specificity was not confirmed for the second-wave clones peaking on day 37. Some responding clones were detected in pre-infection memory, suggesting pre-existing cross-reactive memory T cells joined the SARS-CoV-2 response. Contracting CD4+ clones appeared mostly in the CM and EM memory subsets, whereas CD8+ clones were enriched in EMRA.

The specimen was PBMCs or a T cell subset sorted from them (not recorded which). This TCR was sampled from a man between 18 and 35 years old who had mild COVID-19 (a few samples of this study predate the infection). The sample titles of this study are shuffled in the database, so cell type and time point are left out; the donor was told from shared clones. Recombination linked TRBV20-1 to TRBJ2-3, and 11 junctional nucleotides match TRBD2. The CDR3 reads CSALAGGPTDTQYF. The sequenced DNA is TGCAGTGCATTAGCGGGGGGGCCCACAGATACGCAGTATTTT.